Listed below are T cell receptor beta chains from one sample, sequenced in a study of cytomegalovirus exposure and HLA in healthy donors. Sequenced by immunoSEQ multiplex PCR; TCRdb stores in-frame clones only, minus some. In the table there are about 130,000 clones, about 80% of which are singletons. The sequencing input was PBMCs. The receptors shown here come from a man in his thirties or forties in good health and CMV-seropositive. Each CDR3 is given without its conserved first and last residue. Fields, in order: J gene, clone size, V gene, CDR3 protein. Part of the rows lack a size; the others show once, few, many or a class for expanded clones.

TRBJ2-4,.,TRBV5-1,ASSLTMRLADKNIQY
TRBJ1-5,.,TRBV10-3,AIQGGDSNQPQH
TRBJ2-7,few,TRBV19,ASSMGTGTYEQY
TRBJ1-5,.,TRBV2,ASSWDRGTDQPQH
TRBJ1-2,once,TRBV7-9,ASSLGDIGYT
TRBJ2-1,.,TRBV6-6,ASSYSSGVYNEQF
TRBJ2-4,.,TRBV5-4,ASSLVPGENIQY
TRBJ2-7,.,TRBV19,ASSIVAGPDYEQY
TRBJ1-1,.,TRBV9,ASSARTGTDTEAF
TRBJ1-2,once,TRBV6-4,ASSPSVNQGGYT
TRBJ1-4,few,TRBV9,ASSVGDSYEKLF